This paragraph covers one T cell receptor beta chain sequence. This clonotype came up a few times. Its antigen is unknown. Per-base quality was not reported, and no clone a single base away is much larger than it. This entry belongs to a study of identical twins (dated by TCRdb to 2015 to 2016). Regarding the complete study: To test whether fetal clonotypes persist, this study deep-sequenced TCR alpha and beta repertoires from monozygotic twins, from unrelated adults of various ages, and from cord blood. To rule out contamination, the twin experiments were replicated at different times with different library preparation protocols.

The receptor library was made with 5' RACE. Sequencing relied on an Illumina HiSeq 2000. Template switching added a universal primer binding site, and the final cDNA carried a unique molecular identifier that allowed TCR cDNA molecules to be counted accurately. Specific primers in the conserved constant-segment region were used to synthesize first-strand cDNA for the TCR alpha and beta chains. To control for contamination, each cDNA library was double barcoded with a SMART-Mk sample barcode plus Illumina barcodes. Two successive PCR steps introduced TruSeq adapter sequences along with Illumina sample barcodes. TCR alpha and beta cDNA libraries were sequenced on the Illumina HiSeq platform with custom primers. The paper's data handling went like this. MiGEC processed the raw reads to extract unique molecular identifiers, while MiXCR was used to determine the CDR3 positions. Recombination models were inferred per individual with the repgenHMM and IGoR tools using an EM algorithm. The tcR package in R was used for shared clonotype analysis, with sharing normalized by the product of cloneset sizes. Out-of-frame nonproductive sequences were analyzed to study raw recombination free of thymic and clonal selection effects. The public reads were run again by TCRdb, first through fastp at Q25 and then through MiXCR, and only productive beta chains were kept. CDR3 protein sequences are deduplicated, and each keeps its most common genes and DNA. The V and J calls shown here were made by TCRdb, not taken from the authors' results. The sample table contains under 300,000 distinct CDR3 sequences; only one count was recorded for roughly 12% of them. The ten largest clonotypes hold 3.5% to 5% of the sample.

In the germline V gene, CDR1 corresponds to SGHRS and CDR2 to YFSETQ. Including the terminal cysteine and phenylalanine, the CDR3 comprises 16 residues. Kept here is only the CDR3 DNA, which spans 48 bases and is read in frame from base 1. From V the trimming removes 3 bases and from J it removes 5 bases, while the gene matches leave 7 bases of the junction unaccounted for. Every donor in the study was a healthy Caucasian. Three pairs of female monozygotic twins, all aged about 18 to 29 years, were included in the twin cohort. Using Miltenyi CD45RO+ enrichment and human naive T-cell isolation kits, memory (CD45RO+) and naive T cells were isolated from PBMC. The investigation overall reported the following: Compared with coincidental sharing between unrelated individuals, out-of-frame TCR alpha sequences shared between twins had an excess of sequences with low generation probability. Because the same donors could not be followed over many years, the conclusions depended on cross-sectional statistical analysis. A weaker excess of twin sharing was found in beta out-of-frame sequences because the signal-to-noise ratio was lowered by fewer shared sequences. In monozygotic twins, out-of-frame TCR alpha sharing was systematically underestimated by recombination models, although the models agreed with sharing between unrelated individuals. Abundant cord blood beta clonotypes carried fewer insertions; young adult naive repertoires showed a weaker similar trend, while memory repertoires showed none. Invariant T cells such as MAIT and iNKT could partly confound zero-insertion analyses, though diverse VJ usage argued against this for most clonotypes.

The sample also formed part of further work on yellow fever vaccine responses in identical twins. Per the second study: According to the authors, the vaccine-induced T cell response in identical twins seemed to be partly convergent and partly specific to each individual. In identical twins, the study followed T cell clones that responded to the vaccine with precision.

The sample comprised memory (CD45RO+) T cells sorted from blood. The cell subset or site label, read with the paper, signifies: CD45RO+ enriched T cells. The TCR sequence derives from a woman between 18 and 30 years old in good health. The rearranged segments are TRBV5-1 and TRBJ2-2; 10 bases in between match TRBD2. The CDR3 in this case is CASSYSSGGATGELFF. The DNA sequence is as follows: TGCGCCAGCAGCTACTCTAGCGGGGGAGCAACCGGGGAGCTGTTTTTT.